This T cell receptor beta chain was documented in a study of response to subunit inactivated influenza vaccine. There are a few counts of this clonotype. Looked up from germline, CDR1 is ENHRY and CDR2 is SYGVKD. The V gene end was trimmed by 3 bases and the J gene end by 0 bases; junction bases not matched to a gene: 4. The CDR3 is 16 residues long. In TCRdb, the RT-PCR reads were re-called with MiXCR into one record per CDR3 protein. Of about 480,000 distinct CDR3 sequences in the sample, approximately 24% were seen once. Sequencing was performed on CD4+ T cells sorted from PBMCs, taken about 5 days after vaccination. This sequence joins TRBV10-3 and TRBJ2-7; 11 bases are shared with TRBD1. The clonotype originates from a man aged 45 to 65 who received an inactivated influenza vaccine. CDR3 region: CAISENGQGASYEQYF. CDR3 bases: TGTGCCATCAGTGAAAACGGACAGGGGGCCTCCTACGAGCAGTACTTC.